This T cell receptor beta chain came from a study of blood T cell repertoires in COVID-19. Some clones are missing from TCRdb's copy, which holds only in-frame ones; the method was immunoSEQ multiplex PCR. Of 70,000 to 85,000 clones in the sample, about four fifths were seen once. Specimen: peripheral blood. The clonotype was recovered from a woman older than 75 with acute or convalescent COVID-19.

This chain's CDR3 is CASSLAKGHSSYEQYF. CDR3 nucleotides: TGTGCCAGCAGCTTAGCGAAGGGACATTCCTCCTACGAGCAGTACTTC. The rearrangement uses TRBV7-2 and TRBJ2-7, with D possibly being TRBD1 (6 bases). The germline V gene has CDR1 SGHTA and CDR2 FQGNSA. The CDR3 sequence is 16 residues long. V lost 0 bases and J 0 bases, leaving 12 bases between the germline ends.